This entry lists 9 T cell receptor beta chains sequenced from one sample in a study of human T cells and chemical hapten exposure. TCRdb reprocessed the RACE reads via MiXCR and lists one record per CDR3 protein. The sample comprises approximately 88,000 distinct CDR3 sequences, 10% to 15% of which are singletons, and approximately 6.2% rests with the top ten. Time point described: patch test 3, about 24 weeks after DPC sensitization. Treatment defined: therapeutic diphenylcyclopropenone sensitization with weekly scalp DPC. The sequencing used whole blood, collected in connection with sensitization to the hapten diphenylcyclopropenone (DPC). The receptors were sampled from a woman in her 50s with alopecia areata. Some clones in this sample may be carry-over from other donors' samples.

V is TRBV7-3 and J is TRBJ2-1; D remains unclear. The CDR3 covers 13 residues. CDR1 and CDR2 (germline): SGHTA, FQGTGA. V lost 5 bases and J 10 bases, leaving 15 bases between the germline ends. The CDR3 protein is CASSPGNAAEQFF. The CDR3 nucleotides are TGTGCCAGCAGCCCCGGTAATGCCGCCGAGCAGTTCTTC.

This clonotype came up many times. The DNA of the CDR3 is TGTGCCATCACTGGGAGTTCAGATACGCAGTATTTT. Protein: CAITGSSDTQYF. V gene TRBV10-3 combines with J gene TRBJ2-3, with D possibly being TRBD2 (5 bases). V was pared by 7 bases and J by 4 bases, with 9 bases between. The CDR3 consists of 12 residues. Germline V CDR1 and CDR2: ENHRY, SYGVKD.

Only a few counts were recorded for this clonotype. The rearrangement links TRBV2 to TRBJ1-1; no clear D. The CDR3 loop spans 14 amino acids. Germline CDR1 reads SNHLY; CDR2 reads FYNNEI. Trimming removed 6 bases at V and 0 bases at J, with 11 bases between. The CDR3 DNA sequence: TGTGCCAGCAGCCATGGACGGGTGAACACTGAAGCTTTCTTT. It yields the protein CASSHGRVNTEAFF.

The chain recombines TRBV7-8 with TRBJ2-3; 8 nucleotides line up with TRBD1. Germline CDR1 reads SGHVS; CDR2 reads FQNEAQ. Losses at the gene ends were 4 bases for V and 4 bases for J; bases not matched to a gene: 13. The CDR3 runs 17 residues. The CDR3 loop reads CASSSQINRGTADTQYF. In DNA form, the CDR3 reads TGTGCCAGCAGCTCTCAAATCAACAGGGGGACGGCAGATACGCAGTATTTT.

This clonotype showed up many times. The chain recombines TRBV12-3 or TRBV12-4 with TRBJ2-2; D call uncertain. The length of the CDR3 is 13 residues. V gave up 6 bases and J gave up 3 bases, with 8 bases separating them. In nucleotides, the CDR3 is TGTGCCAGCAGAAGGCAGGACACCGGGGAGCTGTTTTTT. Amino acid sequence: CASRRQDTGELFF.

The genes are TRBV9 and TRBJ2-3; D may be TRBD2 (6 bases). The CDR3 consists of 15 residues. Trimming took 0 bases from V and 6 from J, leaving 14 bases between them. The germline V gene encodes CDR1 SGDLS and CDR2 YYNGEE. This chain's CDR3 is CASSVELRLEDTQYF. The CDR3 nucleotides are TGTGCCAGCAGCGTAGAGCTCAGACTAGAGGATACGCAGTATTTT.

This clonotype was observed many times. The chain is built from TRBV2 and TRBJ2-7; D unresolved. The ends were cut back, 2 bases at V and 5 bases at J, with 4 bases in the middle. This CDR3 contains 11 residues. Looked up from germline, CDR1 is SNHLY and CDR2 is FYNNEI. The CDR3 is CASSEIDEQYF. The CDR3 DNA follows: TGTGCCAGCAGTGAAATCGACGAGCAGTACTTC.

This clonotype came up many times. The gene calls are TRBV29-1 and TRBJ1-1; 7 bases agree with TRBD1. There are 13 residues in the CDR3. CDR1 is SQVTM, CDR2 ANQGSEA, per germline. V lost 4 bases, J lost 1 base, and 3 bases stayed unmatched. CDR3 residues: CSVARDRNTEAFF. The CDR3, as DNA: TGCAGCGTTGCGAGGGACAGGAACACTGAAGCTTTCTTT.

This clonotype has just a few counts. The V and J genes are TRBV18 and TRBJ2-3; 12 bases align to TRBD2. Looked up from germline, CDR1 is KGHSH and CDR2 is LQKENI. This CDR3 contains 15 residues. Trimming took 4 bases from V and 4 from J; bases not matched to a gene: 3. The CDR3 DNA is TGTGCCAGCTCACAACTAGCGGGAGGCGCAGATACGCAGTATTTT. Its translation is CASSQLAGGADTQYF.